The 2 T cell receptor beta chains listed next were all sequenced from one sample in a study of blood T cells in healthy people across ages. A J-beta primer mix and a sample-barcoded 5' primer were used in a second PCR of about 7 to 12 cycles. One entry per CDR3 protein results from TCRdb running MiXCR on the 5' RACE reads. The profile shows about 810,000 distinct CDR3 sequences, around 36% of them singletons. Sequences were obtained from blood. The receptor set was obtained from a man younger than 30 in good health.

This clonotype has a handful of counts. The CDR3 coding sequence is TGTGCCAGCTCACAGACAGGGTCGGAGGAAAAACTGTTTTTT. Residues: CASSQTGSEEKLFF. The chain recombines TRBV18 with TRBJ1-4, with 7 positions matching TRBD1. CDR1 is KGHSH and CDR2 is LQKENI in the germline V gene. This CDR3 is built from 14 residues. With 4 bases clipped from V and 8 bases from J, the junction kept 7 bases outside the gene matches.

The chain joins TRBV20-1 to TRBJ2-5; 7 bases align to TRBD2. This CDR3 is built from 15 residues. Germline lookup yields CDR1 DFQATT and CDR2 SNEGSKA (reference sequence). Trimming removed 6 bases from V and 1 base from J; junction bases left unmatched: 11. CDR3 sequence: CSATLGGASQETQYF. The DNA of the CDR3 is TGCAGTGCGACCCTGGGAGGGGCCTCCCAAGAGACCCAGTACTTC.